Listed below are T cell receptor beta chains from one sample, sequenced in a study of a mutant IDH1 vaccine in newly diagnosed glioma. No antigen has been identified for these receptors. Generated by immunoSEQ multiplex PCR, the TCRdb table keeps only in-frame clones and is missing some. The table lists about 54,000 clones, around 86% of them singletons. Sequenced here: PBMCs, sampled from a glioma patient whose treatment included an IDH1 peptide vaccine. The source of these receptors is a woman aged 45-59 years with glioma. The CDR3 runs from the conserved cysteine through the conserved F or W. D genes are given only for firm matches. The size of a clone is reported for some rows only, either as once, few or many, or as a class for expanded clones.

clone_size: NA; j_call: TRBJ1-6; d_call: NA; v_call: TRBV7-9; cdr3_nt: TGTGCCAGCAGTAGGGACCCAGCAGATAATTCACCCCTCCACTTT; cdr3_aa: CASSRDPADNSPLHF
clone_size: NA; j_call: TRBJ2-2; d_call: TRBD2; v_call: TRBV10-3; cdr3_nt: TGTGCCATCATCGGTCCGCGGGAGGGTAAAAGTTCGGACACCGGGGAGCTGTTTTTT; cdr3_aa: CAIIGPREGKSSDTGELFF
clone_size: NA; j_call: TRBJ2-5; d_call: NA; v_call: TRBV29-1; cdr3_nt: TGCAGCGTTGAAGGGACCAAAACCCAGTACTTC; cdr3_aa: CSVEGTKTQYF
clone_size: NA; j_call: TRBJ1-2; d_call: TRBD1; v_call: TRBV13; cdr3_nt: TGTGCCAGCACCGGGACAGGGCACAACTATGGCTACACCTTC; cdr3_aa: CASTGTGHNYGYTF
clone_size: few; j_call: TRBJ1-1; d_call: NA; v_call: TRBV5-4; cdr3_nt: TGTGCCAGCAGCTTGGCGGGAGTCGGTGAAGCTTTCTTT; cdr3_aa: CASSLAGVGEAFF
clone_size: NA; j_call: TRBJ2-3; d_call: NA; v_call: TRBV6-1; cdr3_nt: TGTGCCAGCAGCGCAACTTCTCCAGATACGCAGTATTTT; cdr3_aa: CASSATSPDTQYF
clone_size: NA; j_call: TRBJ1-3; d_call: NA; v_call: TRBV13; cdr3_nt: TGTGCCAGCAGCTACCGAAACACCATATATTTT; cdr3_aa: CASSYRNTIYF
clone_size: NA; j_call: TRBJ2-1; d_call: TRBD1; v_call: TRBV11-3; cdr3_nt: TGTGCCAGCAGCGCACTACAGGGGTCCTACAATGAGCAGTTCTTC; cdr3_aa: CASSALQGSYNEQFF
clone_size: NA; j_call: TRBJ1-1; d_call: NA; v_call: TRBV6-5; cdr3_nt: TGTGCCAGCAGTTACGGTTTGGGAATCTCCACTGAAGCTTTCTTT; cdr3_aa: CASSYGLGISTEAFF
clone_size: NA; j_call: TRBJ2-3; d_call: NA; v_call: TRBV14; cdr3_nt: TGTGCCAGCAGCCAACGGAGTATAGGCCACACAGATACGCAGTATTTT; cdr3_aa: CASSQRSIGHTDTQYF
clone_size: NA; j_call: TRBJ2-1; d_call: NA; v_call: TRBV6-1; cdr3_nt: TGTGCCAGCAGTGTGGGGAAGGGGGAGCAGTTCTTC; cdr3_aa: CASSVGKGEQFF
clone_size: NA; j_call: TRBJ2-7; d_call: NA; v_call: TRBV7-9; cdr3_nt: TGTGCCAGCAGCTTAGCCCTGGCGGGGCACGAGCAGTACTTC; cdr3_aa: CASSLALAGHEQYF
clone_size: NA; j_call: TRBJ2-5; d_call: TRBD1; v_call: TRBV10-3; cdr3_nt: TGTGCCATCAGTCCTTCGGGACAGGGGAGGTACCAAGAGACCCAGTACTTC; cdr3_aa: CAISPSGQGRYQETQYF